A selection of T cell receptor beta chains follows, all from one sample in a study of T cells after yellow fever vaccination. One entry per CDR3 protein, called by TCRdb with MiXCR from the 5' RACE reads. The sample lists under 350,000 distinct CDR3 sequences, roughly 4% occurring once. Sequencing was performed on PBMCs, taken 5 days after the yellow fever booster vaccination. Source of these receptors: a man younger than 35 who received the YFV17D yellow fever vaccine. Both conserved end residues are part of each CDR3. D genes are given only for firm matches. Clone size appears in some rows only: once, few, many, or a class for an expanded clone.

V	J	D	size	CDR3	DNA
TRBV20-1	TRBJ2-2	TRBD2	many	CSARDGAGVPELFF	TGCAGTGCTAGAGATGGGGCGGGGGTTCCGGAGCTGTTTTTT
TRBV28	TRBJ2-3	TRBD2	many	CASSPQLAGSSDTQYF	TGTGCCAGCAGTCCACAGCTAGCGGGGAGTTCAGATACGCAGTATTTT
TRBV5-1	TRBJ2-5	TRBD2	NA	CASSLAGTRIGETQYF	TGCGCCAGCAGCCTGGCCGGGACTAGAATCGGGGAGACCCAGTACTTC
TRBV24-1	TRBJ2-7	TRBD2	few	CATSDFQAGGNGEQYF	TGTGCCACCAGTGATTTTCAGGCGGGGGGCAATGGCGAGCAGTACTTC
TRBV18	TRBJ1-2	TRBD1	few	CASSPYNSGGDGYTF	TGTGCCAGCTCACCATATAACTCAGGGGGAGACGGCTACACCTTC
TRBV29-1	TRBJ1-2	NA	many	CSVEDSRRYGYTF	TGCAGCGTTGAAGATAGCCGGCGCTATGGCTACACCTTC
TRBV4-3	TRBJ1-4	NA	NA	CASSPASGAIEKLFF	TGCGCCAGCAGCCCGGCCTCGGGGGCTATTGAAAAACTGTTTTTT
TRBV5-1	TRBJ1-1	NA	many	CASSWGRYDWDTEAFF	TGCGCCAGCAGCTGGGGCCGATACGATTGGGACACTGAAGCTTTCTTT
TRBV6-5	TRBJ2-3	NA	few	CASSYLEGRSTDTQYF	TGTGCCAGCAGTTACCTCGAAGGCCGGAGCACAGATACGCAGTATTTT
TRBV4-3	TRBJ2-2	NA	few	CASSHGWDANTGELFF	TGCGCCAGCAGCCATGGATGGGACGCGAACACCGGGGAGCTGTTTTTT
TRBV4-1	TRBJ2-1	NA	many	CASSQEGAINNEQFF	TGCGCCAGCAGCCAAGAGGGGGCTATCAACAATGAGCAGTTCTTC
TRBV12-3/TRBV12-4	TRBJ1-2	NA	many	CASSRDNYGYTF	TGTGCCAGCAGCCGGGACAACTATGGCTACACCTTC
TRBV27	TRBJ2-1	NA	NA	CATRRGLRSLSYNEQFF	TGTGCCACCCGTAGGGGATTACGGAGCCTCTCCTACAATGAGCAGTTCTTC
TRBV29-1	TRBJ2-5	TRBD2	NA	CSVEDGRGAWETQYF	TGCAGCGTTGAAGATGGGCGGGGGGCCTGGGAGACCCAGTACTTC
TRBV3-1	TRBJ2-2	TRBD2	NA	CASSQEGLAAGELFF	TGTGCCAGCAGCCAAGAGGGACTAGCCGCCGGGGAGCTGTTTTTT
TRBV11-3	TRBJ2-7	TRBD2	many	CASSLSGGNDEQYF	TGTGCCAGCAGCTTAAGCGGGGGAAACGACGAGCAGTACTTC
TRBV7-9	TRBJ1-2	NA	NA	CASSLDRSSNGYTF	TGTGCCAGCAGCTTAGATCGTAGCTCGAATGGCTACACCTTC
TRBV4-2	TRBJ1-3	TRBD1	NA	CASSLTGTGRLGGNTIYF	TGTGCCAGCAGCTTAACCGGGACAGGCCGTCTAGGTGGAAACACCATATATTTT
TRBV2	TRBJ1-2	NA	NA	CASSTTPTWGAGGYTF	TGTGCCAGCAGTACAACCCCGACATGGGGGGCGGGCGGCTACACCTTC
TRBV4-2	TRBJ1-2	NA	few	CASSPPFGDYGYTF	TGTGCCAGCAGCCCACCATTCGGAGATTATGGCTACACCTTC
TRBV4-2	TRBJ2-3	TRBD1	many	CASSQDRQGAADTQYF	TGTGCCAGCAGCCAAGATCGGCAGGGGGCCGCAGATACGCAGTATTTT
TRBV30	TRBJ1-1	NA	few	CALGRGFGTEAFF	TGCGCTCTGGGGCGTGGTTTTGGGACTGAAGCTTTCTTT
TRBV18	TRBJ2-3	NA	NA	CASSPRSPDTQYF	TGTGCCAGCTCACCAAGGTCGCCAGATACGCAGTATTTT
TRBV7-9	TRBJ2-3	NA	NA	CASTAVQVDTQYF	TGTGCCAGCACCGCTGTCCAGGTGGATACGCAGTATTTT
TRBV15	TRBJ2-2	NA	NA	CATSKKSDIGELFF	TGTGCCACCAGCAAAAAAAGCGACATCGGGGAGCTGTTTTTT
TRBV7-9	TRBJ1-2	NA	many	CAGDDGGGYGYTF	TGTGCCGGAGACGACGGGGGGGGCTATGGCTACACCTTC
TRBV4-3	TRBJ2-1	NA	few	CASSQSGVMNEQFF	TGCGCCAGCAGCCAATCGGGGGTCATGAATGAGCAGTTCTTC
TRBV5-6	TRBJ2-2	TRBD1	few	CASSLVGTGLLGELFF	TGTGCCAGCAGCTTGGTGGGGACAGGGCTTCTCGGGGAGCTGTTTTTT
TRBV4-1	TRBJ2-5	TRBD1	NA	CASSQLQDQALGQKTQYF	TGCGCCAGCAGCCAGCTACAGGACCAGGCCTTGGGACAGAAGACCCAGTACTTC
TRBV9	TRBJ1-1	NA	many	CASSIGGNTEAFF	TGTGCCAGCAGCATAGGCGGGAACACTGAAGCTTTCTTT
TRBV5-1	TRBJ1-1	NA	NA	CASSLEGIAEAFF	TGCGCCAGCAGCTTGGAGGGAATCGCGGAAGCTTTCTTT
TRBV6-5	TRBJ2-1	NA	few	CASSPGPAGEQFF	TGTGCCAGCAGTCCGGGACCGGCAGGGGAGCAGTTCTTC
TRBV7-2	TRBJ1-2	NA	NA	CASSFVMGGEYGYTF	TGTGCCAGCAGCTTCGTGATGGGGGGCGAATATGGCTACACCTTC
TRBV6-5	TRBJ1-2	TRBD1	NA	CASRSTGTVYGYTF	TGTGCCAGCAGATCCACCGGGACAGTATATGGCTACACCTTC
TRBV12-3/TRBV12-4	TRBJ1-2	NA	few	CASSDVGDGYTF	TGTGCCAGCTCCGACGTGGGTGATGGCTACACCTTC
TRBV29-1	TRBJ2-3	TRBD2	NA	CSVQLAGGTDTQYF	TGCAGCGTTCAACTAGCGGGGGGGACAGATACGCAGTATTTT
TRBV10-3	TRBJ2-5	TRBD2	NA	CATASGGPKETQYF	TGTGCCACCGCTAGCGGGGGGCCTAAAGAGACCCAGTACTTC
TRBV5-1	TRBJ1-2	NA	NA	CASSLGTEEVGYTF	TGCGCCAGCAGCTTGGGGACAGAGGAGGTTGGCTACACCTTC
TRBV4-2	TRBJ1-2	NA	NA	CASSQELFYGYTF	TGTGCCAGCAGCCAAGAACTCTTCTATGGCTACACCTTC
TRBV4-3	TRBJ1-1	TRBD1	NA	CASSRARGNEAFF	TGCGCCAGCAGCCGGGCCAGGGGGAATGAAGCTTTCTTT
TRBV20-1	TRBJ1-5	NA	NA	CSARRQENQPQHF	TGCAGTGCTAGGCGACAGGAGAATCAGCCCCAGCATTTT
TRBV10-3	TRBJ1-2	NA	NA	CAISEEGRDYGYTF	TGTGCCATCAGTGAAGAGGGAAGGGACTATGGCTACACCTTC